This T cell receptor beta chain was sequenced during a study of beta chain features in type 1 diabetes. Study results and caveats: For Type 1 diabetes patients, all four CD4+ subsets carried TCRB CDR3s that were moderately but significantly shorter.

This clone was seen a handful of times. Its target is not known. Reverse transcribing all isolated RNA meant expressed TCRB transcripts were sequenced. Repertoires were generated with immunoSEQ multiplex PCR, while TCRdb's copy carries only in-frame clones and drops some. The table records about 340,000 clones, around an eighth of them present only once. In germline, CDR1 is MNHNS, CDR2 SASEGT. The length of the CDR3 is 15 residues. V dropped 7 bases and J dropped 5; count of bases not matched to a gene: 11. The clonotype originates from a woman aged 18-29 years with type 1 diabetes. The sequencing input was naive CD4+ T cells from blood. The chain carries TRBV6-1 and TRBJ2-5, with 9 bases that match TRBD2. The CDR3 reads CASTLSSGRGETQYF. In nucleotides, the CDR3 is TGTGCCAGCACCCTAAGTAGCGGGAGAGGGGAGACCCAGTACTTC.